A selection of T cell receptor beta chains follows, all from one sample in a study of lymphopenia after photon versus proton radiotherapy. Clones were read by immunoSEQ multiplex PCR, and TCRdb kept only the in-frame ones, dropping some. The table lists about 12,000 clones, 89% of them singletons, with 3.3% in the top ten. Sequencing was performed on peripheral blood, taken from a patient treated with proton-based radiotherapy. The receptors were sampled from a man aged 55 to 70 with pancreatic cancer. CDR3s include the opening cysteine and the closing phenylalanine or tryptophan. Each record gives: D gene, V gene, J gene, clone size, CDR3 protein, CDR3 DNA. The D gene is left open where the match is weak. Clone size is given for some rows only: seen once, a few or many times, or a class if the clone is expanded.

-	TRBV2	TRBJ1-1	-	CASSEGGGFTEAFF	TGTGCCAGCAGTGAAGGAGGGGGTTTCACTGAAGCTTTCTTT
TRBD1	TRBV7-3	TRBJ1-3	-	CASTSTTGSGNTIYF	TGTGCCAGCACCAGTACGACAGGGTCAGGAAACACCATATATTTT
-	TRBV6-5	TRBJ2-7	-	CASGQTQDPYEQYF	TGTGCCAGTGGGCAGACCCAAGACCCCTACGAGCAGTACTTC
-	TRBV7-2	TRBJ2-2	-	CASSASGTGELFF	TGTGCCAGCAGCGCAAGCGGTACCGGGGAGCTGTTTTTT
-	TRBV6-6	TRBJ1-1	once	CASSYRQNTEAFF	TGTGCCAGCAGTTATAGACAGAACACTGAAGCTTTCTTT
TRBD1	TRBV14	TRBJ2-7	-	CASSRGTGRRYEQYF	TGTGCCAGCAGCCGCGGGACAGGACGACGCTACGAGCAGTACTTC
-	TRBV7-9	TRBJ2-7	-	CASSLGKGSYEQYF	TGTGCCAGCAGCTTAGGAAAGGGCTCCTACGAGCAGTACTTC
-	TRBV27	TRBJ1-4	-	CASRRGNEKLFF	TGTGCCAGCCGGAGGGGGAATGAAAAACTGTTTTTT
TRBD2	TRBV7-6	TRBJ2-1	-	CASSLGTSGPGLF	TGTGCCAGCAGCTTAGGAACTAGCGGCCCCGGGCTCTTC
-	TRBV6-5	TRBJ1-2	once	CASRTVYGYTF	TGTGCCAGTAGGACAGTCTATGGCTACACCTTC
TRBD1	TRBV15	TRBJ2-1	-	CATSSRGPYEQFF	TGTGCCACCAGTAGCAGGGGGCCGTATGAGCAGTTCTTC
TRBD2	TRBV7-9	TRBJ2-3	-	CASSPGASGRGDTQYF	TGTGCCAGCAGCCCAGGGGCCAGCGGGAGGGGAGATACGCAGTATTTT
TRBD1	TRBV2	TRBJ2-6	-	CASSGGTGRFSGANVLTF	TGTGCCAGCAGTGGGGGGACAGGCAGATTCTCTGGGGCCAACGTCCTGACTTTC
-	TRBV6-6	TRBJ2-3	-	CASSLTDTQYF	TGTGCCAGCAGCCTTACAGATACGCAGTATTTT
-	TRBV14	TRBJ1-1	once	CASSQVYGGTEAFF	TGTGCCAGCAGCCAAGTTTACGGGGGAACTGAAGCTTTCTTT
-	TRBV5-1	TRBJ2-3	once	CASSLAGVGTDTQYF	TGCGCCAGCAGCTTGGCAGGGGTGGGCACAGATACGCAGTATTTT
-	TRBV21-1	TRBJ2-7	-	CASSTTYEQYF	TGTGCCAGCAGCACCACCTACGAGCAGTACTTC
-	TRBV21-1	TRBJ1-3	-	CASRANTIYF	TGTGCCAGCCGGGCAAACACCATATATTTT
TRBD1	TRBV4-1	TRBJ1-2	-	CASSPWDRASVGYTF	TGCGCCAGCAGCCCATGGGACAGGGCATCTGTTGGCTACACCTTC
TRBD1	TRBV5-4	TRBJ1-2	once	CASSPQAGGNSVNYGYTF	TGTGCCAGCAGCCCCCAAGCAGGGGGCAACTCCGTTAACTATGGCTACACCTTC
TRBD1	TRBV7-8	TRBJ1-5	-	CASSPLTGGRLRSNQPQHF	TGTGCCAGCAGCCCTCTCACAGGGGGGCGTTTACGGAGCAATCAGCCCCAGCATTTT
-	TRBV27	TRBJ2-1	-	CASSFRTYNEQFF	TGTGCCAGCAGTTTTCGGACTTACAATGAGCAGTTCTTC
-	TRBV7-2	TRBJ2-4	few	CASSFAVVAKNIQYF	TGTGCCAGCAGCTTCGCCGTGGTAGCCAAAAACATTCAGTACTTC